The 24 T cell receptor beta chains below come from one sample, sequenced in a study of blood T cell repertoires in COVID-19. Using immunoSEQ multiplex PCR, the repertoire was profiled, and TCRdb retains in-frame clones only, with some absent. The sample comprises 400,000 to 550,000 clones, roughly 87% of which are singletons, and just under 2% rests with the top ten. The sequenced material came from PBMCs or T cells enriched from blood (not recorded which). These receptors were obtained from a woman between 18 and 29 years old with acute COVID-19.

Here the CDR3 reads CASREGLGQPQHF. The DNA for the CDR3 is TGCGCCAGCAGGGAGGGACTCGGTCAGCCCCAGCATTTT. V is TRBV10-2 and J is TRBJ1-5; D is possibly TRBD1 (5 bases). Germline lookup yields CDR1 WSHSY and CDR2 SAAADI. Trimming shortened V by 6 bases and J by 6 bases, and 12 bases separated the two germline ends. CDR3 length equals 13 residues.

V usage is TRBV6-2 or TRBV6-3 and J usage is TRBJ2-4; D may be TRBD1 (6 bases). The CDR3 runs 12 residues. The germline V gene has CDR1 MNHEY and CDR2 SVGEGT. Trimming took off 5 bases at V and 15 bases at J, with 17 bases between the two ends. DNA of the CDR3: TGTGCCAGCAGTAACAGCGTTTGGGGGCGGTACTTC. Its translation is CASSNSVWGRYF.

This chain connects TRBV28 to TRBJ2-1, with 13 bases aligning to TRBD2. Germline V gene sequence: CDR1 MDHEN, CDR2 SYDVKM. The CDR3 runs to 17 residues. V lost 10 bases, J lost 4 bases, and 13 bases stayed unmatched. The CDR3 protein is CATQGSGTSGIYNEQFF. The CDR3 nucleotides are TGTGCCACCCAGGGGAGCGGGACTAGCGGGATTTACAATGAGCAGTTCTTC.

The V gene is TRBV6-2 or TRBV6-3, the J gene TRBJ2-4; 8 bases map to TRBD2. The germline V gene has CDR1 MNHEY and CDR2 SVGEGT. This CDR3 has 15 residues. Trimming took 4 bases from V and 4 from J; bases not matched to a gene: 6. The CDR3: CASSFSEREKNIQYF. CDR3 bases: TGTGCCAGCAGTTTCTCAGAGCGGGAGAAAAACATTCAGTACTTC.

The J gene is TRBJ2-2, the V gene TRBV3-1 (or the pseudogene TRBV3-2); a weak D match, TRBD2 (5 bases). The V gene lost 3 bases and the J gene lost 1 base, with 18 bases spanning the gap. This CDR3 is built from 18 residues. Germline lookup yields CDR1 LGHDT and CDR2 YNNKEL (reference sequence). In DNA form, the CDR3 reads TGTGCCAGCAGCCATTTAGGACTGAGATCAAAGAACACCGGGGAGCTGTTTTTT. This translates into CASSHLGLRSKNTGELFF.

This rearrangement joins TRBV19 to TRBJ1-1; maybe TRBD1 (5 bases). CDR3 length: 14 residues. Germline CDR1 and CDR2: LNHDA and SQIVND (reference sequence). V shed 7 bases and J shed 0 bases, with 12 bases lying between them. This CDR3 is CASTRGGMNTEAFF. The CDR3 coding sequence is TGTGCCAGTACCCGGGGGGGGATGAACACTGAAGCTTTCTTT.

The chain recombines TRBV27 with TRBJ2-3; 11 positions match TRBD2. The CDR3 is 14 residues long. CDR1 is MNHEY, CDR2 SMNVEV, per germline (reference sequence). Trimming removed 4 bases from V and 7 bases from J; junction bases left unmatched: 4. The CDR3 sequence is CASSSTSGGNTQYF. The DNA of the CDR3 is TGTGCCAGCAGTTCAACTAGCGGGGGTAATACGCAGTATTTT.

The CDR3 DNA sequence: TGTGCCAGCAGCGTAGTTGGGGGCGTCGGGACAGATACGCAGTATTTT. Protein: CASSVVGGVGTDTQYF. V gene TRBV9 combines with J gene TRBJ2-3; the D gene is possibly TRBD1 (6 bases). The V end lost 0 bases, the J end lost 3 bases, and 14 bases lay between the germline ends. The CDR3 covers 16 residues. Germline V gene lookup returns CDR1 SGDLS and CDR2 YYNGEE.

The rearrangement joins TRBV6-5 to TRBJ1-4, with D perhaps TRBD1 (6 bases). This CDR3 spans 14 amino acids. The germline gives CDR1 MNHEY, CDR2 SVGAGI. Trimming took off 6 bases at V and 10 bases at J, with 18 bases between the two ends. CDR3 DNA: TGTGCCAGCAGGCCCGACTTCGTACAGGGAAAACTGTTTTTT. Translation: CASRPDFVQGKLFF.

The rearrangement joins TRBV20-1 to TRBJ1-4, with D perhaps matching TRBD1 (5 bases). Between the trimmed V and J ends, which lost 3 bases and 0 bases, there was a span of 11 bases. Per germline, CDR1 DFQATT and CDR2 SNEGSKA (reference sequence). This CDR3 has 15 amino acids. The CDR3: CSASLDTATNEKLFF. DNA of the CDR3: TGCAGTGCTAGTTTGGACACAGCAACTAATGAAAAACTGTTTTTT.

This chain joins TRBV6-5 and TRBJ1-1, with 7 positions matching TRBD1. J lost 3 bases, V lost 2 bases, and 3 bases had no gene match. Looked up from germline, CDR1 is MNHEY and CDR2 is SVGAGI. The CDR3 runs to 14 residues. CDR3 coding DNA: TGTGCCAGCAGTTACCGCAGGGGGGACACTGAAGCTTTCTTT. Encoded protein: CASSYRRGDTEAFF.

The V and J genes are TRBV19 and TRBJ1-5; TRBD1 matches 9 bases. The CDR3 extends over 17 amino acids. V was clipped by 2 bases and J by 4 bases; unmatched bases: 9. Germline V gives CDR1 LNHDA, CDR2 SQIVND (reference sequence). CDR3 sequence: CASSITDRGARNQPQHF. The CDR3 nucleotides are TGTGCCAGTAGTATAACGGACAGGGGCGCCCGTAATCAGCCCCAGCATTTT.

The genes are TRBV9 and TRBJ1-2; D is ambiguous. V gave up 4 bases and J gave up 0 bases, with 16 bases separating them. Germline V lookup: CDR1 SGDLS, CDR2 YYNGEE. CDR3 length equals 16 residues. Written as DNA, the CDR3 is TGTGCCAGCAGCTTTTCGCAGGCCGGTACTAACTATGGCTACACCTTC. Protein: CASSFSQAGTNYGYTF.

V and J are TRBV5-4 and TRBJ1-4, with TRBD1 matching over 9 bases. CDR3 size: 14 residues. Trimming removed 4 bases from V and 3 bases from J; junction bases left unmatched: 1. Germline CDR1 is SGHNT and CDR2 is YYREEE (reference sequence). In nucleotides, the CDR3 is TGTGCCAGCAGCCGGGACAGGGCTAATGAAAAACTGTTTTTT. Protein sequence: CASSRDRANEKLFF.

The chain uses TRBV27 and TRBJ1-2; the D is unclear. V was trimmed by 0 bases and J by 8 bases, leaving 16 bases between them. Germline values: CDR1 MNHEY, CDR2 SMNVEV (reference sequence). The CDR3 sequence is 15 residues long. In DNA, the CDR3 is TGTGCCAGCAGTTTATCTCCGAACCCCCGGAGGGGCTACACCTTC. It specifies CASSLSPNPRRGYTF.

The chain recombines TRBV13 with TRBJ1-5, with D perhaps TRBD1 (6 bases). V was shortened by 1 base and J by 0 bases, with 13 bases between the two germline ends. CDR1 and CDR2 (germline): PRHDT, FYEKMQ (reference sequence). The CDR3 is 17 amino acids. CDR3 residues: CASSLEGGLNSNQPQHF. CDR3 in DNA: TGTGCCAGCAGCTTAGAGGGGGGACTAAATAGCAATCAGCCCCAGCATTTT.

The chain links TRBV5-1 to TRBJ2-1; a possible D gene is TRBD2 (5 bases). The V gene's germline CDR1 is SGHRS and CDR2 YFSETQ. Deletions cut 1 base from V and 6 bases from J, with 11 bases between. The CDR3 spans 14 residues. CDR3: CASSLRAEGNEQFF. The CDR3 bases are TGCGCCAGCAGCTTGCGGGCCGAGGGCAATGAGCAGTTCTTC. The full variable domain, rest sourced from reference TRBV5-1 and TRBJ2-1, is KAGVTQTPRYLIKTRGQQVTLSCSPISGHRSVSWYQQTPGQGLQFLFEYFSETQRNKGNFPGRFSGRQFSNSRSEMNVSTLELGDSALYLCASSLRAEGNEQFFGPGTRLTVL.

This sequence joins TRBV18 and TRBJ2-7; TRBD1 aligns across 7 bases. The CDR3 has 15 residues. V was pared by 2 bases and J by 2 bases, with 6 bases of the junction left unmatched. Germline lookup yields CDR1 KGHSH and CDR2 LQKENI. CDR3 sequence (DNA): TGTGCCAGCTCACCAGAGGGGGCGGCGGCCTACGAGCAGTACTTC. Protein sequence: CASSPEGAAAYEQYF.

The gene calls are TRBV19 and TRBJ2-3; D gene ambiguous. The CDR3 loop spans 15 amino acids. V lost 4 bases and J 0 bases, leaving 11 bases between the germline ends. Germline V gene lookup returns CDR1 LNHDA and CDR2 SQIVND (reference sequence). The chain's CDR3 is CASSTYFSSTDTQYF. DNA for the CDR3: TGTGCCAGTAGTACCTATTTTAGTAGCACAGATACGCAGTATTTT. The variable domain in full, completed from reference TRBV19 and TRBJ2-3, reads DGGITQSPKYLFRKEGQNVTLSCEQNLNHDAMYWYRQDPGQGLRLIYYSQIVNDFQKGDIAEGYSVSREKKESFPLTVTSAQKNPTAFYLCASSTYFSSTDTQYFGPGTRLTVL.

This sequence joins TRBV11-2 and TRBJ2-7; possible D gene TRBD1, 5 bases. V was cut by 5 bases and J by 6 bases, with 14 bases left in between. Per the germline V gene, CDR1 is SGHAT and CDR2 is FQNNGV. CDR3 length: 13 residues. The CDR3, as DNA: TGTGCCAGCAGCCCCCAAGGGGCGCTCGAGCAGTACTTC. It encodes CASSPQGALEQYF. The complete variable domain, with remaining parts taken from reference TRBV11-2 and TRBJ2-7, reads EAGVAQSPRYKIIEKRQSVAFWCNPISGHATLYWYQQILGQGPKLLIQFQNNGVVDDSQLPKDRFSAERLKGVDSTLKIQPAKLEDSAVYLCASSPQGALEQYFGPGTRLTVT.

A remark on this clone: This same CDR3 is encoded by further DNA sequences in the sample. The chain links TRBV11-2 to TRBJ2-5; 9 nucleotides match TRBD1. The junction had 0 bases not matched to a gene; V was cut back by 1 base and J by 0 bases. The CDR3 has 15 residues. CDR1 SGHAT and CDR2 FQNNGV come from the germline V gene. DNA of the CDR3: TGTGCCAGCAGCTTAGGGGACAGGGACCAAGAGACCCAGTACTTC. Its translation: CASSLGDRDQETQYF.

This chain links TRBV25-1 with TRBJ1-2; 9 positions match TRBD1. From germline, CDR1 is MGHDK and CDR2 SYGVNS. The length of the CDR3 is 14 residues. V dropped 7 bases and J dropped 2; count of bases not matched to a gene: 5. In DNA, the CDR3 is TGTGCCAGCAATACAGGGGGCAGAAACTATGGCTACACCTTC. This gives the protein CASNTGGRNYGYTF.

The chain links TRBV27 to TRBJ1-2; D unresolved. The CDR3 is 14 residues long. The germline CDR1 and CDR2 sequences are MNHEY and SMNVEV (reference sequence). Trimming took 0 bases from V and 5 from J, leaving 10 bases between them. CDR3 DNA sequence: TGTGCCAGCAGTTTATCGGGTAGCAGTTATGGCTACACCTTC. This codes for CASSLSGSSYGYTF.

The genes are TRBV11-2 and TRBJ2-3; TRBD2 agrees at 8 bases. Germline CDR1 is SGHAT and CDR2 is FQNNGV. The CDR3 is 14 amino acids. V lost 5 bases and J lost 2; bases outside the gene matches: 3. The CDR3: CASSPGGNTDTQYF. In DNA, the CDR3 is TGTGCCAGCAGCCCGGGGGGGAACACAGATACGCAGTATTTT.